Below, 20 T cell receptor beta chains from the same sample are listed, as sequenced in a study of blood T cell repertoires in COVID-19 (dated by TCRdb to the early 2020s). The library was generated by the immunoSEQ multiplex PCR assay. Held by TCRdb, this immuneACCESS table contains in-frame sequences only and omits some clones. Under half of the omission traces to an unresolved V gene where checked; the cause of the rest is unknown. Recorded for this sample are approximately 300,000 clones; 87% of them occurred a single time. In total, the top ten clones hold approximately 2.2% of the sample. The specimen sequenced was peripheral blood. The origin of the receptors is a man aged 18-30 years with active or convalescent COVID-19.

DNA of the CDR3: TGTGCCAGCAGCACGTTTATCGGACAGGGGGACTATGGCTACACCTTC. It yields the protein CASSTFIGQGDYGYTF. The rearrangement uses TRBV5-4 and TRBJ1-2, with 10 bases aligning to TRBD1. The V gene end was trimmed by 4 bases and the J gene end by 3 bases; junction bases not matched to a gene: 9. Germline loops: CDR1 SGHNT, CDR2 YYREEE (reference sequence). This CDR3 has 16 residues.

The rearrangement joins TRBV7-2 to TRBJ1-5; D gene unclear. V was clipped by 7 bases and J by 6 bases, with 13 bases between them. Germline values: CDR1 SGHTA, CDR2 FQGNSA. CDR3 length: 13 residues. For the CDR3, the DNA is TGTGCCAGCACCGTCGTACCGGGTCAGCCCCAGCATTTT. Protein product: CASTVVPGQPQHF. Using reference TRBV7-2 and TRBJ1-5 for the parts outside the CDR3, the full variable domain is GAGVSQSPSNKVTEKGKDVELRCDPISGHTALYWYRQSLGQGLEFLIYFQGNSAPDKSGLPSDRFSAERTGGSVSTLTIQRTQQEDSAVYLCASTVVPGQPQHFGDGTRLSIL.

The chain couples TRBV10-3 to TRBJ2-2; tentative D call: TRBD1 (5 bases). The CDR3 runs 16 residues. The V end was cut by 0 bases, the J end by 5 bases, with 13 bases between. CDR1 is ENHRY, CDR2 SYGVKD, per germline. The CDR3 sequence is CAISESVGVGTGELFF. The CDR3 bases are TGTGCCATCAGTGAGTCGGTAGGGGTCGGAACCGGGGAGCTGTTTTTT.

The V call is TRBV11-2, the J call TRBJ2-5, with 14 positions matching TRBD2. The CDR3 consists of 16 residues. Germline V CDR1 and CDR2: SGHAT, FQNNGV. The V gene end was trimmed by 4 bases and the J gene end by 4 bases; junction bases not matched to a gene: 5. CDR3 bases: TGTGCCAGCAGCTGGGGACTAGCGGGAGAATTAGAGACCCAGTACTTC. Its protein is CASSWGLAGELETQYF.

This clone was detected only a few times. The gene calls are TRBV18 and TRBJ1-5; 9 positions match TRBD1. Germline V gene data show CDR1 as KGHSH and CDR2 as LQKENI. V shed 0 bases, J shed 5 bases, and the junction held 5 bases outside the gene matches. This CDR3 has 16 residues. The CDR3 loop reads CASSPPGQGEYQPQHF. CDR3 bases: TGTGCCAGCTCACCACCGGGACAGGGAGAATATCAGCCCCAGCATTTT. Variable domain in full (rest from reference TRBV18 and TRBJ1-5): NAGVMQNPRHLVRRRGQEARLRCSPMKGHSHVYWYRQLPEEGLKFMVYLQKENIIDESGMPKERFSAEFPKEGPSILRIQQVVRGDSAAYFCASSPPGQGEYQPQHFGDGTRLSIL.

This chain joins TRBV4-1 and TRBJ2-4, with D maybe TRBD2 (7 bases). The CDR3 contains 19 residues. Per germline, CDR1 MGHRA and CDR2 YSYEKL. Trimming stripped 4 bases from V and 1 base from J, with 23 bases between. CDR3 bases: TGCGCCAGCAGCCCCGGCGGAGGGGGGGTTAGTTCGGCCAAAAACATTCAGTACTTC. Translated, it gives CASSPGGGGVSSAKNIQYF.

In nucleotides, the CDR3 is TGTGCCAGCAGCTCGCGGGACAGCTCTGGAAACACCATATATTTT. Its translation is CASSSRDSSGNTIYF. The genes are TRBV7-6 and TRBJ1-3; 7 nucleotides match TRBD1. The CDR3 is made up of 15 amino acids. Per germline, CDR1 SGHVS and CDR2 FNYEAQ. With V trimmed by 4 bases and J by 0 bases, 3 bases remained unmatched. The whole variable domain, remainder taken from reference TRBV7-6 and TRBJ1-3, is GAGVSQSPRYKVTKRGQDVALRCDPISGHVSLYWYRQALGQGPEFLTYFNYEAQQDKSGLPNDRFSAERPEGSISTLTIQRTEQRDSAMYRCASSSRDSSGNTIYFGEGSWLTVV.

The chain combines TRBV10-2 with TRBJ2-1; tentatively, D is TRBD1 (6 bases). This CDR3 spans 13 amino acids. Germline lookup yields CDR1 WSHSY and CDR2 SAAADI. V was cut by 6 bases and J by 5 bases, with 11 bases left in between. Here the CDR3 reads CASRDRNHNEQFF. In nucleotides, the CDR3 is TGCGCCAGCAGGGACAGAAATCACAATGAGCAGTTCTTC.

The table lists this clone with a count of one. This chain joins TRBV6-5 and TRBJ2-7; D is possibly TRBD2 (7 bases). The CDR3 loop spans 14 amino acids. Per germline, CDR1 MNHEY and CDR2 SVGAGI. V dropped 5 bases and J dropped 3 bases, with 14 bases sitting between them. Here the CDR3 reads CASSPTRGGYEQYF. The CDR3 DNA reads as TGTGCCAGCAGTCCTACAAGGGGGGGCTACGAGCAGTACTTC.

The chain links TRBV28 to TRBJ1-2, with TRBD1 matching over 7 bases. V was clipped by 5 bases and J by 5 bases; unmatched bases: 20. The CDR3 spans 18 residues. Germline values: CDR1 MDHEN, CDR2 SYDVKM. CDR3 nucleotide sequence: TGTGCCAGCAGTACGATGCCCGACAGGGAGTATTTTCGATATGGCTACACCTTC. Encoded protein: CASSTMPDREYFRYGYTF.

The rearrangement joins TRBV5-6 to TRBJ2-7, with D perhaps TRBD1 (5 bases). Germline-derived CDR1 and CDR2 are SGHDT and YYEEEE. Trimming pared 3 bases from V and 2 bases from J, leaving 12 bases between. The CDR3 sequence is 14 residues long. In nucleotides, the CDR3 is TGTGCCAGCAGCTATTTCAGGGTCCCCTACGAGCAGTACTTC. Amino acids: CASSYFRVPYEQYF.

This clone is a singleton in its sample. The genes are TRBV6-5 and TRBJ1-2, with a tentative D call TRBD1 (6 bases). Trimming pared 11 bases from V and 5 bases from J, leaving 18 bases between. Germline CDR1 is MNHEY and CDR2 is SVGAGI. The CDR3 totals 13 residues. The CDR3 region has the DNA TGTGCCTCGATCCCGGGGGGCCGATATGGCTACACCTTC. Translated, it gives CASIPGGRYGYTF.

The chain uses TRBV5-1 and TRBJ1-1; D call uncertain. Per the germline V gene, CDR1 is SGHRS and CDR2 is YFSETQ. The V and J ends lost 4 bases and 0 bases respectively, with 13 bases between them. The CDR3 runs to 15 residues. CDR3 in DNA: TGCGCCAGCAGCACGGGTCTCGGGGTGAACACTGAAGCTTTCTTT. Its protein product is CASSTGLGVNTEAFF. The full variable domain, completed using reference TRBV5-1 and TRBJ1-1, is KAGVTQTPRYLIKTRGQQVTLSCSPISGHRSVSWYQQTPGQGLQFLFEYFSETQRNKGNFPGRFSGRQFSNSRSEMNVSTLELGDSALYLCASSTGLGVNTEAFFGQGTRLTVV.

The chain links TRBV29-1 to TRBJ2-7; 8 nucleotides agree with TRBD2. CDR1 and CDR2 (germline): SQVTM, ANQGSEA. This CDR3 has 12 residues. The V segment lost 7 bases and the J segment 2 bases; nucleotides outside the gene matches: 4. This chain's CDR3 is CSATGGAYEQYF. The CDR3 nucleotides read TGCAGCGCCACGGGGGGGGCCTACGAGCAGTACTTC.

CDR3 loop: CASSLTRAYGYTF. The CDR3, as DNA: TGTGCCAGCAGTTTAACCAGGGCGTACGGCTACACCTTC. The rearrangement links TRBV28 to TRBJ1-2; possibly TRBD1 for D (5 bases). Germline CDR1 and CDR2: MDHEN and SYDVKM. With 2 bases removed from V and 8 bases from J, the gap between germline ends came to 12 bases. The CDR3 consists of 13 residues.

The V gene is TRBV10-3, the J gene TRBJ1-5; 11 nucleotides agree with TRBD1. J lost 2 bases, V lost 4 bases, and 7 bases had no gene match. This CDR3 has 17 residues. Germline assignment: CDR1 ENHRY and CDR2 SYGVKD. CDR3 protein: CAISGGTGGLGNQPQHF. The CDR3 DNA sequence: TGTGCCATCAGTGGCGGGACAGGGGGATTGGGCAATCAGCCCCAGCATTTT.

This chain joins TRBV27 and TRBJ2-5; 15 bases fit TRBD2. The CDR3 loop spans 17 amino acids. CDR1 and CDR2 from the germline V gene are MNHEY and SMNVEV (reference sequence). V lost 2 bases and J lost 4; bases outside the gene matches: 5. The DNA for the CDR3 is TGTGCCAGCAGTTTAAAGGGACTAGCGGGAGGTTTAGAGACCCAGTACTTC. Its translation: CASSLKGLAGGLETQYF.

The chain uses TRBV27 and TRBJ1-2; D is possibly TRBD1 (6 bases). The CDR3 totals 15 residues. Trimming took 4 bases from V and 4 from J, leaving 16 bases between them. CDR1 is MNHEY, CDR2 SMNVEV, per germline (reference sequence). The DNA for the CDR3 is TGTGCCAGCAGTTCACAGGGTTTTAATGGCTATGGCTACACCTTC. This gives the protein CASSSQGFNGYGYTF.

This chain connects TRBV4-3 to TRBJ1-5; 7 positions agree with TRBD1. Trimming at V came to 2 bases and at J to 5 bases, leaving 9 bases not matched to a gene. This CDR3 comprises 16 residues. Germline V gene sequence: CDR1 LGHNA, CDR2 YSLEER. CDR3 protein: CASSQFLGQEDQPQHF. The DNA for the CDR3 is TGCGCCAGCAGCCAATTTCTTGGACAGGAGGATCAGCCCCAGCATTTT.

The CDR3 region is CASSYQGGVRTEAFF. The CDR3 coding sequence is TGTGCCAGCAGTTATCAAGGGGGAGTCAGAACTGAAGCTTTCTTT. The chain carries TRBV28 and TRBJ1-1, with D tentatively TRBD1 (6 bases). Germline V gene lookup returns CDR1 MDHEN and CDR2 SYDVKM. V was shortened by 4 bases and J by 5 bases, with 17 bases between the two germline ends. The length of the CDR3 is 15 residues.